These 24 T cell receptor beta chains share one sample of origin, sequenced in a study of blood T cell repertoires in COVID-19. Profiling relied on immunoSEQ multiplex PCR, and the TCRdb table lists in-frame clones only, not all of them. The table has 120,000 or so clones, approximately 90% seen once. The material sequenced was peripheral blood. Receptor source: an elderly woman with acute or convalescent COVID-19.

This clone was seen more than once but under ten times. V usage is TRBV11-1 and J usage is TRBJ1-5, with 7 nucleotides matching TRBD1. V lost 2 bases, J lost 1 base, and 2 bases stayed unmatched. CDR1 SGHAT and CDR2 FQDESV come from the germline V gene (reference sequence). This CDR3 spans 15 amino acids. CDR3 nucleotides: TGTGCCAGCAGCTTATCGGGACAGAGCAATCAGCCCCAGCATTTT. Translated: CASSLSGQSNQPQHF.

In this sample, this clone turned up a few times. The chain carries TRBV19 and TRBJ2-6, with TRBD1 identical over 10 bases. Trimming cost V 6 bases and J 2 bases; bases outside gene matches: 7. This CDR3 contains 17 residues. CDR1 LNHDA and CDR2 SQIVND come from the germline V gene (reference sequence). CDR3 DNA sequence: TGTGCCAGTAGGAGCGGACAGGGGGAAACTGGGGCCAACGTCCTGACTTTC. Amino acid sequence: CASRSGQGETGANVLTF.

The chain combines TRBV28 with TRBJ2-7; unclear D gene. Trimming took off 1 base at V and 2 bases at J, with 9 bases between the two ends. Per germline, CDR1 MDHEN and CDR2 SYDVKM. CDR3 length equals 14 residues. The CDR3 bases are TGTGCCAGCAGTTTATTGGGCAGGACCTACGAGCAGTACTTC. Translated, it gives CASSLLGRTYEQYF.

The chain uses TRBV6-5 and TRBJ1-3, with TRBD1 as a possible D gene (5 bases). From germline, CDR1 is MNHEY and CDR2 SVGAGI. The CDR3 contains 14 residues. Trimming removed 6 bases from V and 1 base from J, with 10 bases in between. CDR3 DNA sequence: TGTGCCAGCAGATCCAGGGTGTCTGGAAACACCATATATTTT. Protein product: CASRSRVSGNTIYF.

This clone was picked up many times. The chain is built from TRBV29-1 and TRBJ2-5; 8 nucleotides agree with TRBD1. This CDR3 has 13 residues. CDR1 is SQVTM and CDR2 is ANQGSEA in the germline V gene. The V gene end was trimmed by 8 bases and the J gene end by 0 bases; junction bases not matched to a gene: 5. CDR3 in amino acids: CSWTGKDQETQYF. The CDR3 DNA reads TGCAGCTGGACAGGGAAGGACCAAGAGACCCAGTACTTC. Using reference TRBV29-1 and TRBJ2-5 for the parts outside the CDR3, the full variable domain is SAVISQKPSRDICQRGTSLTIQCQVDSQVTMMFWYRQQPGQSLTLIATANQGSEATYESGFVIDKFPISRPNLTFSTLTVSNMSPEDSSIYLCSWTGKDQETQYFGPGTRLLVL.

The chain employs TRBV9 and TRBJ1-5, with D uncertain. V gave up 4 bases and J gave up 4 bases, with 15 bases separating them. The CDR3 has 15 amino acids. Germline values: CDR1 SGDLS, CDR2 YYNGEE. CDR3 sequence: CASSPTAGENQPQHF. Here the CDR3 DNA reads TGTGCCAGCAGCCCCACCGCCGGGGAAAATCAGCCCCAGCATTTT.

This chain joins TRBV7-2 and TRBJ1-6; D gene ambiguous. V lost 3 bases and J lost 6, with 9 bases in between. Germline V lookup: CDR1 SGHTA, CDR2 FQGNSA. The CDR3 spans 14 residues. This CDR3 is CASSFRESNSPLHF. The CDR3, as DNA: TGTGCCAGCAGCTTCCGGGAATCTAATTCACCCCTCCACTTT.

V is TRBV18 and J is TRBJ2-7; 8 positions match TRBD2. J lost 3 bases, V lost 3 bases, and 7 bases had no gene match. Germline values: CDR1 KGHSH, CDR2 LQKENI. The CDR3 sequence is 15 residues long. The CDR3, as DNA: TGTGCCAGCTCACCGAGCGGGGGTCAGGGCTACGAGCAGTACTTC. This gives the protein CASSPSGGQGYEQYF.

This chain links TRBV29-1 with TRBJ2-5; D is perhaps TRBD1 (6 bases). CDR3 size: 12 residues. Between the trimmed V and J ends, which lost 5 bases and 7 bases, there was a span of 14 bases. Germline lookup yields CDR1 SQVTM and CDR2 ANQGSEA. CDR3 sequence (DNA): TGCAGCGTTAACCCAGGGGAAGGGACCCAGTACTTC. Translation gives CSVNPGEGTQYF.

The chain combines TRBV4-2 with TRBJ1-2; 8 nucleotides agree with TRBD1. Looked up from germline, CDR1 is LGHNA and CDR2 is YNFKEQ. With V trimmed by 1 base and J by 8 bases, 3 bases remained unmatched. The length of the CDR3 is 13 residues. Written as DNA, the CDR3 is TGTGCCAGCAGCCAAGCGACAGGGGACGGCTACACCTTC. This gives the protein CASSQATGDGYTF.

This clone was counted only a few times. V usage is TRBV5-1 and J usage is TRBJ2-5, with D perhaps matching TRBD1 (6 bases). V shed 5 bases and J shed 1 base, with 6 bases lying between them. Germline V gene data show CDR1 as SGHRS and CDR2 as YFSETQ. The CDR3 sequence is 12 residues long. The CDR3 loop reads CASRQGQETQYF. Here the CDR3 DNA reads TGCGCCAGCAGACAGGGCCAAGAGACCCAGTACTTC.

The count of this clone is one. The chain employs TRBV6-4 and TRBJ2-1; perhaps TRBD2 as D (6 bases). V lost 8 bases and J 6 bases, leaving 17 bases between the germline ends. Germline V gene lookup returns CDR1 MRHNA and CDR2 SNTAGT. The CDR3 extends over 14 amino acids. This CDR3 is CASQSGDRINEQFF. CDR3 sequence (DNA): TGTGCCAGCCAATCGGGAGATCGGATCAATGAGCAGTTCTTC.

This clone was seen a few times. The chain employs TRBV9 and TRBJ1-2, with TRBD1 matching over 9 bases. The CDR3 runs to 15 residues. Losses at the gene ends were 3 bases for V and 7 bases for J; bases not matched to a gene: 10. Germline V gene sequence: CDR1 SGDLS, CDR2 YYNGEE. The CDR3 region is CASSEGQGDLGGYTF. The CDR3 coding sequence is TGTGCCAGCAGCGAGGGACAGGGCGATTTGGGTGGCTACACCTTC.

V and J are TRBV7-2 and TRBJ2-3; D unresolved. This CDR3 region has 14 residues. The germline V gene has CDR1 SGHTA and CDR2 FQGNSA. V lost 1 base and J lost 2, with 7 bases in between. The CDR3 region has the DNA TGTGCCAGCAGCTTAGGACAAGTCACAGATACGCAGTATTTT. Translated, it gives CASSLGQVTDTQYF.

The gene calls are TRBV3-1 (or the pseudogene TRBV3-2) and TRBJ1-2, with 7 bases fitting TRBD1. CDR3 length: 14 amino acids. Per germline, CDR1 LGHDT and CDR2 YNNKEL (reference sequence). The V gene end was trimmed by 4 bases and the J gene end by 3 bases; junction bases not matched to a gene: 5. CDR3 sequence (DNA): TGTGCCAGCAGCCCTTTCACAGGGGACTATGGCTACACCTTC. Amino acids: CASSPFTGDYGYTF.

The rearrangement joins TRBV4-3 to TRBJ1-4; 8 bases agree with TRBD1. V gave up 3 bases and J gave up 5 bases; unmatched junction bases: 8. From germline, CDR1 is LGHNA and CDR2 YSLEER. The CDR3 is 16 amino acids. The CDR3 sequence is CASSQNGQGRNEKLFF. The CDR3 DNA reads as TGCGCCAGCAGCCAGAACGGACAGGGTAGGAATGAAAAACTGTTTTTT.

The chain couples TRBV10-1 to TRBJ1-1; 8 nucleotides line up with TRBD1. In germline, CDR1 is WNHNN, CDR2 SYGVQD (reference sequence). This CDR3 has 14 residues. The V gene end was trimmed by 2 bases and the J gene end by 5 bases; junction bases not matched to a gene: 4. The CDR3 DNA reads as TGCGCCAGCAGTGAGACAGGGGGTAGGACTGAAGCTTTCTTT. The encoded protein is CASSETGGRTEAFF.

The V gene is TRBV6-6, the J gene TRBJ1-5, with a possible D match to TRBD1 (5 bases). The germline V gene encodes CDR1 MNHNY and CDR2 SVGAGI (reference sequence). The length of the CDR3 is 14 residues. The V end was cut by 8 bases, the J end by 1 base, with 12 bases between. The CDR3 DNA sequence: TGTGCCAGCGGCCTGGGGCTAAGCAATCAGCCCCAGCATTTT. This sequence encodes CASGLGLSNQPQHF.

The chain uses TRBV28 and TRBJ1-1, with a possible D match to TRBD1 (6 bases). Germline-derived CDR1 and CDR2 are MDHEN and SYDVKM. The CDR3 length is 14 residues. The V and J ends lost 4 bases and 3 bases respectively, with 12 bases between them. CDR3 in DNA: TGTGCCAGCAGTTCCCAGGGGTCAGACACTGAAGCTTTCTTT. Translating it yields CASSSQGSDTEAFF.

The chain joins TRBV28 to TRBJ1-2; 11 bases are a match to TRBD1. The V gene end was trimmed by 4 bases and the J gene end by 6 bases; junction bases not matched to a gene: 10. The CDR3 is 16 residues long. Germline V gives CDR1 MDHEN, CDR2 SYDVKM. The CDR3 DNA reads TGTGCCAGCAGTTCCCGGGACAGGGGGGATGTCGATGGCTACACCTTC. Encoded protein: CASSSRDRGDVDGYTF.

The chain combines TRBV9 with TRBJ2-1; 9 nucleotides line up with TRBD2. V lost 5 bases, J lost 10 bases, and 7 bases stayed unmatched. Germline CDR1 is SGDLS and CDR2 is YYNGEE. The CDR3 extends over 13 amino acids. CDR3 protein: CASRPGLAGEQFF. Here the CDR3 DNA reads TGTGCCAGCAGACCGGGACTAGCCGGGGAGCAGTTCTTC.

The DNA of the CDR3 is TGTGCCAGCAGCTCCACAAGCCAAACTAGCGGGAGGCCCAACACCGGGGAGCTGTTTTTT. Protein product: CASSSTSQTSGRPNTGELFF. This chain uses TRBV6-6 with TRBJ2-2; 12 bases are a match to TRBD2. Trimming removed 6 bases from V and 2 bases from J; junction bases left unmatched: 16. Germline assignment: CDR1 MNHNY and CDR2 SVGAGI (reference sequence). The CDR3 length is 20 residues.

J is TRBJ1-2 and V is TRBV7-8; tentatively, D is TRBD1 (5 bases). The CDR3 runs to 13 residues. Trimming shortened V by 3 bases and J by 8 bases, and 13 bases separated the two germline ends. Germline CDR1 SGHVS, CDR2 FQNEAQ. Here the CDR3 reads CASSFGQKGGYTF. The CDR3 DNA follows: TGTGCCAGCAGCTTCGGACAAAAGGGAGGCTACACCTTC.

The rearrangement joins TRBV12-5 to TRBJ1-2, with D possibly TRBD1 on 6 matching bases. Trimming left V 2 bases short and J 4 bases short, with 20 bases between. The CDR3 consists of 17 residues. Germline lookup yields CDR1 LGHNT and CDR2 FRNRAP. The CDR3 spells CASGLFPGTKQIYGYTF. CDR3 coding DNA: TGTGCTAGTGGTTTGTTCCCCGGGACAAAACAAATCTATGGCTACACCTTC.